One sample yielded the 20 T cell receptor beta chains listed below, sequenced in a study of OX40 agonist ivuxolimab in advanced cancers. Only in-frame clones appear in the TCRdb table, and some are missing; sequencing was by immunoSEQ multiplex PCR. The table lists about 45,000 clones, roughly 90% of them singletons. Specimen: CD4+ or CD8+ T cells sorted from blood, collected in a trial of the OX40 agonist ivuxolimab. The receptors here all came from an adult with an advanced solid tumor such as melanoma, head and neck, liver or kidney cancer.

The chain joins TRBV2 to TRBJ2-2; 12 positions agree with TRBD2. Germline loops: CDR1 SNHLY, CDR2 FYNNEI. CDR3 length equals 14 residues. V shed 6 bases, J shed 6 bases, and the junction held 2 bases outside the gene matches. The CDR3 DNA reads as TGTGCCAGCAGGGGACTAGCGGGCCCCGGGGAGCTGTTTTTT. Translated, it gives CASRGLAGPGELFF.

This clone was seen more than once but under ten times. The rearrangement links TRBV18 to TRBJ2-7, with D possibly TRBD1 on 6 matching bases. CDR1 and CDR2 from the germline V gene are KGHSH and LQKENI. The CDR3 contains 12 residues. Trimming removed 2 bases at V and 4 bases at J, with 6 bases between. CDR3: CASSPDRYEQYF. For the CDR3, the DNA is TGTGCCAGCTCACCAGACAGGTACGAGCAGTACTTC.

This chain joins TRBV2 and TRBJ2-7; TRBD1 might be the D (5 bases). Trimming pared 7 bases from V and 3 bases from J, leaving 10 bases between. The CDR3 consists of 12 residues. CDR1 is SNHLY, CDR2 FYNNEI, per germline. CDR3 protein: CASMDIHYEQYF. The CDR3 DNA sequence: TGTGCCAGCATGGACATCCACTACGAGCAGTACTTC.

A single count supports this clone. The chain employs TRBV11-2 and TRBJ1-2, with D unresolved. Germline V gene lookup returns CDR1 SGHAT and CDR2 FQNNGV. Trimming cost V 8 bases and J 2 bases, with 12 bases left between them. The CDR3 length is 13 residues. The CDR3 here is CASGRVRNYGYTF. CDR3 in DNA: TGTGCCAGCGGGCGCGTCAGAAACTATGGCTACACCTTC.

This chain uses TRBV4-1 with TRBJ2-7; 9 bases are shared with TRBD1. CDR1 MGHRA and CDR2 YSYEKL come from the germline V gene. Trimming cost V 3 bases and J 2 bases; bases outside gene matches: 5. This CDR3 comprises 15 residues. As DNA, the CDR3 is TGCGCCAGCAGCCACCCGACAGGGGGGGCCTACGAGCAGTACTTC. It yields the protein CASSHPTGGAYEQYF.

On this clone itself: At the DNA level, this CDR3 is encoded by other sequences in the same sample as well. V and J are TRBV5-8 and TRBJ2-7; D gene uncertain. Trimming left V 4 bases short and J 3 bases short, with 5 bases between. This CDR3 has 11 residues. Germline V lookup: CDR1 SGHTS, CDR2 YDEGEE. The CDR3, as DNA: TGTGCCAGCAGCCCTAGCTACGAGCAGTACTTC. It yields the protein CASSPSYEQYF.

The CDR3 region is CASSSQGMESTDTQYF. CDR3 nucleotides: TGTGCCAGCAGTAGCCAGGGGATGGAATCGACAGATACGCAGTATTTT. The V and J genes are TRBV2 and TRBJ2-3; D possibly corresponds to TRBD1 (6 bases). The V end was cut by 5 bases, the J end by 3 bases, with 18 bases between. CDR3 length: 16 amino acids. In germline, CDR1 is SNHLY, CDR2 FYNNEI.

V and J are TRBV2 and TRBJ2-7, with D tentatively TRBD1 (6 bases). This CDR3 region has 15 residues. V was pared by 3 bases and J by 2 bases, with 14 bases between. The germline V gene has CDR1 SNHLY and CDR2 FYNNEI. The CDR3 region is CASSDEGVNAYEQYF. CDR3 bases: TGTGCCAGCAGTGATGAGGGGGTCAATGCCTACGAGCAGTACTTC.

J is TRBJ2-7 and V is TRBV4-1; no firm D call. Germline V gene data show CDR1 as MGHRA and CDR2 as YSYEKL. The V and J ends lost 1 base and 0 bases respectively, with 4 bases between them. This CDR3 contains 13 residues. The CDR3 region has the DNA TGCGCCAGCAGCCAAGTGAGCTCCTACGAGCAGTACTTC. It is translated as CASSQVSSYEQYF.

The V and J genes are TRBV6-1 and TRBJ1-3; TRBD1 matches 7 bases. The germline CDR1 and CDR2 sequences are MNHNS and SASEGT. J lost 0 bases, V lost 3 bases, and 5 bases had no gene match. This CDR3 has 16 amino acids. The CDR3 loop is CASSEDRIYSGNTIYF. CDR3 coding DNA: TGTGCCAGCAGTGAGGACAGGATTTACTCTGGAAACACCATATATTTT.

The chain links TRBV5-5 to TRBJ2-7; no clear D gene. Germline CDR1 and CDR2: SGHKS and YYEKEE (reference sequence). V lost 0 bases and J lost 4, with 23 bases in between. CDR3 length: 18 residues. This CDR3 is CASSLAVGQPGSGYEQYF. The CDR3 DNA is TGTGCCAGCAGCTTGGCCGTTGGGCAGCCGGGTTCCGGTTACGAGCAGTACTTC.

The V gene is TRBV5-4, the J gene TRBJ2-5; 9 nucleotides agree with TRBD1. The end of the DNA fits TRBJ2-7 better, so the J call may be wrong. Germline values: CDR1 SGHNT, CDR2 YYREEE (reference sequence). The CDR3 is made up of 15 amino acids. CDR3 loop: CASSLVGTGHHEQYF. The CDR3 DNA reads TGTGCCAGCAGCTTGGTGGGGACAGGGCACCACGAGCAGTACTTC.

The chain uses TRBV5-1 and TRBJ2-3; D may be TRBD1 or TRBD2 (5 bases each). The V gene lost 2 bases and the J gene lost 2 bases, with 15 bases spanning the gap. The CDR3 is 16 amino acids. Germline lookup yields CDR1 SGHRS and CDR2 YFSETQ. In DNA form, the CDR3 reads TGCGCCAGCAGCTTTAGGGGACGAATCTTCACAGATACGCAGTATTTT. Its translation: CASSFRGRIFTDTQYF.

The V call is TRBV11-2, the J call TRBJ2-7; 10 nucleotides line up with TRBD2. CDR1 is SGHAT, CDR2 FQNNGV, per germline. This CDR3 comprises 14 residues. V was pared by 3 bases and J by 5 bases, with 4 bases of the junction left unmatched. CDR3 sequence: CASSFGLAAHEQYF. CDR3 in DNA: TGTGCCAGCAGCTTCGGACTAGCGGCCCACGAGCAGTACTTC.

This clone was counted once. The chain uses TRBV9 and TRBJ1-2; TRBD1 matches 8 bases. The CDR3 extends over 14 amino acids. J gave up 6 bases and V 4 bases, and 8 bases lay outside the gene matches. Per the germline V gene, CDR1 is SGDLS and CDR2 is YYNGEE. CDR3 region: CASSPAGGADGYTF. CDR3 nucleotide sequence: TGTGCCAGCAGCCCCGCAGGGGGCGCCGATGGCTACACCTTC.

The rearrangement uses TRBV27 and TRBJ2-1, with 10 bases aligning to TRBD2. This CDR3 has 16 residues. After removal of 5 bases from V and 8 bases from J, the junction contained 12 bases not matched to a gene. Per the germline V gene, CDR1 is MNHEY and CDR2 is SMNVEV (reference sequence). In nucleotides, the CDR3 is TGTGCCAGCAGTCCCTCTCTAGCGGGAGTTTGGGATGAGCAGTTCTTC. The encoded protein is CASSPSLAGVWDEQFF.

J is TRBJ1-2 and V is TRBV13, with D possibly matching TRBD1 (6 bases). In germline, CDR1 is PRHDT, CDR2 FYEKMQ (reference sequence). The CDR3 is made up of 15 amino acids. V lost 4 bases, J lost 2 bases, and 14 bases lay in between. The CDR3 sequence: CASSSWGAENYGYTF. CDR3 nucleotides: TGTGCCAGCAGCTCCTGGGGGGCCGAGAACTATGGCTACACCTTC.

The chain uses TRBV11-2 and TRBJ1-2; 7 bases are shared with TRBD1. This CDR3 contains 14 residues. V trimming: 5 bases; J trimming: 4 bases; junction bases outside the gene matches: 7. The germline V gene encodes CDR1 SGHAT and CDR2 FQNNGV. The CDR3: CASSQTGKVYGYTF. The CDR3 nucleotides are TGTGCCAGCAGCCAGACAGGGAAGGTCTATGGCTACACCTTC.

The V call is TRBV9, the J call TRBJ2-2; D gene unclear. CDR1 is SGDLS and CDR2 is YYNGEE in the germline V gene. Trimming cost V 0 bases and J 6 bases, with 12 bases left between them. The CDR3 consists of 15 residues. In DNA, the CDR3 is TGTGCCAGCAGCGTAGCCGGCAGACCACCCGGGGAGCTGTTTTTT. It specifies CASSVAGRPPGELFF.

The rearrangement joins TRBV7-9 to TRBJ1-1, with D maybe TRBD1 (6 bases). Trimming took 7 bases from V and 3 from J, leaving 18 bases between them. Germline lookup yields CDR1 SEHNR and CDR2 FQNEAQ (reference sequence). CDR3 length: 15 amino acids. CDR3 coding DNA: TGTGCCAGCATCTCCGGGGGGGCTAAGGACACTGAAGCTTTCTTT. Translating it yields CASISGGAKDTEAFF. Drawing the rest from reference TRBV7-9 and TRBJ1-1, the complete variable domain is DTGVSQNPRHKITKRGQNVTFRCDPISEHNRLYWYRQTLGQGPEFLTYFQNEAQLEKSRLLSDRFSAERPKGSFSTLEIQRTEQGDSAMYLCASISGGAKDTEAFFGQGTRLTVV.